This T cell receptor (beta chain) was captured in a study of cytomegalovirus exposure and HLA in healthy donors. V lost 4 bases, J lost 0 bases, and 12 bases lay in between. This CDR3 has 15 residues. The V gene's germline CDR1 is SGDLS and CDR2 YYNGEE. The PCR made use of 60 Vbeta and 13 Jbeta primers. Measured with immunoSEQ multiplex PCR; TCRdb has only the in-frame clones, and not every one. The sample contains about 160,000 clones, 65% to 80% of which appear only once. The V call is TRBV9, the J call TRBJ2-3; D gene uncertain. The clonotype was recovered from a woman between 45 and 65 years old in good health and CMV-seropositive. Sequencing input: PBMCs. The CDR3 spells CASSPGSPSTDTQYF. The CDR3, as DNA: TGTGCCAGCAGCCCCGGTTCACCCAGCACAGATACGCAGTATTTT.